The T cell receptor (beta chain) described here comes from a study of blood T cell repertoires in COVID-19. Study overall: From the United States, Italy and Spain came samples of acute and convalescent COVID-19. PBMCs, B-cell-depleted T cells, or T cells provided the cDNA or gDNA that made up the material.

Repertoires were generated with immunoSEQ multiplex PCR, while TCRdb's copy carries only in-frame clones and drops some. Seen here are 250,000 to 400,000 clones, 80% to 90% observed once, and the top ten hold approximately 5.3%. Categorization into cohorts depended on clinical history that participants reported. In Cohort 3, a recovered donor had either two negative PCRs, clearance, or symptom resolution. The sequence was obtained from a woman under 40 who had recovered from COVID-19. The sample consisted of PBMCs or T cells enriched from blood (not recorded which).

The CDR3 spells CASSQGGGENLYGYTF. CDR3 DNA sequence: TGTGCCAGCAGCCAAGGAGGCGGCGAAAACCTCTATGGCTACACCTTC. The rearrangement uses TRBV4-2 and TRBJ1-2; D is uncertain. Deletions cut 1 base from V and 4 bases from J, with 16 bases between. The CDR3 has 16 amino acids. Per the germline V gene, CDR1 is LGHNA and CDR2 is YNFKEQ.